This entry lists 27 T cell receptor beta chains sequenced from one sample in a study of response to subunit inactivated influenza vaccine. TCRdb used MiXCR to reprocess the RT-PCR reads, holding one entry per CDR3 protein. Found here are 650,000 to 800,000 distinct CDR3 sequences, approximately 15% of them singletons; the top ten hold roughly 6.4%. The material was PBMCs from blood, obtained less than 15 days before vaccination. Source of these receptors: a man aged 50 to 60 who received an inactivated influenza vaccine.

The rearrangement links TRBV6-5 to TRBJ2-2, with 7 bases identical to TRBD1. This CDR3 comprises 16 residues. CDR1 is MNHEY and CDR2 is SVGAGI in the germline V gene. V shed 2 bases and J 11 bases; nucleotides not matched to a gene: 14. CDR3 bases: TGTGCCAGCAGTTACACAGAGACAGGGAAGAATAGAGAGCTGTTTTTT. This gives the protein CASSYTETGKNRELFF.

The chain employs TRBV5-1 and TRBJ2-2; tentative D call: TRBD1 (6 bases). This CDR3 has 17 residues. Germline loops: CDR1 SGHRS, CDR2 YFSETQ. V gave up 1 base and J gave up 15 bases, with 28 bases separating them. CDR3 residues: CASSLRSTGTEHRGLFF. The CDR3 nucleotides are TGCGCCAGCAGCTTGCGTTCGACAGGAACCGAACACCGGGGATTGTTTTTT.

In its sample, this clonotype was seen a few times. The rearrangement uses TRBV7-2 and TRBJ2-1, with TRBD1 identical over 10 bases. The germline CDR1 and CDR2 sequences are SGHTA and FQGNSA. The length of the CDR3 is 16 residues. The trim removed 7 bases at V and 2 bases at J, leaving 8 bases unmatched. In DNA, the CDR3 is TGTGCCAGCACTCGACAGGGGGCCGCAACCTACAATGAGCAGTTCTTC. This gives the protein CASTRQGAATYNEQFF.

This clonotype was observed once. The chain recombines TRBV20-1 with TRBJ2-2; 10 bases map to TRBD1. The CDR3 is 17 residues long. Unmatched junction bases numbered 12, after V lost 1 base and J lost 7 bases. Germline V gives CDR1 DFQATT, CDR2 SNEGSKA (reference sequence). CDR3 DNA: TGCAGTGCTAGAGGCCGGGACAGGGGCTTTTACGACGGGGAGCTGTTTTTT. Encoded protein: CSARGRDRGFYDGELFF.

This clonotype appeared a few times. The chain is built from TRBV2 and TRBJ1-2; possibly TRBD1 for D (5 bases). V dropped 1 base and J dropped 4 bases, with 16 bases sitting between them. The CDR3 contains 16 residues. The germline CDR1 and CDR2 sequences are SNHLY and FYNNEI. Written as DNA, the CDR3 is TGTGCCAGCAGTGAAGGGGCAGGGAGAGGGGCCTATGGCTACACCTTC. It is translated as CASSEGAGRGAYGYTF.

In its sample, this clonotype was seen many times. The chain couples TRBV7-9 to TRBJ2-5; D perhaps matches TRBD1 (5 bases). With 3 bases removed from V and 1 base from J, the gap between germline ends came to 9 bases. Germline CDR1 and CDR2: SEHNR and FQNEAQ (reference sequence). The CDR3 runs 14 residues. This CDR3 is CASSFGQGQETQYF. The CDR3 DNA reads as TGTGCCAGCAGCTTTGGGCAGGGCCAAGAGACCCAGTACTTC.

This clonotype has more than one count but fewer than ten. The V call is TRBV30, the J call TRBJ2-1; 10 nucleotides match TRBD1. This CDR3 has 14 amino acids. The V gene's germline CDR1 is GTSNPN and CDR2 SVGIG (reference sequence). Trimming took 6 bases from V and 7 from J; bases not matched to a gene: 9. The CDR3 nucleotides read TGTGCCTGCCCCCGGCTGGACAGGGGGAATGAGCAGTTCTTC. Residues: CACPRLDRGNEQFF.

The V and J genes are TRBV20-1 and TRBJ2-3; tentatively, D is TRBD2 (7 bases). CDR3 length: 14 residues. Trimming removed 1 base at V and 2 bases at J, with 10 bases between. CDR1 is DFQATT, CDR2 SNEGSKA, per germline (reference sequence). CDR3 in amino acids: CSARGAGATDTQYF. The CDR3 region has the DNA TGCAGTGCTAGAGGGGCGGGGGCCACAGATACGCAGTATTTT.

This sequence joins TRBV28 and TRBJ2-1; 12 positions match TRBD2. Germline CDR1 reads MDHEN; CDR2 reads SYDVKM. The junction had 3 bases not matched to a gene; V was cut back by 5 bases and J by 10 bases. The CDR3 is 13 residues long. The CDR3 DNA follows: TGTGCCAGCAGTCAGACTAGCGGGGGAGAGCAGTTCTTC. Its translation: CASSQTSGGEQFF.

The CDR3 here is CATSRGLASTDTQYF. CDR3 in DNA: TGTGCCACCAGCAGAGGGCTAGCTAGCACAGATACGCAGTATTTT. This chain uses TRBV15 with TRBJ2-3; a weak D match, TRBD2 (5 bases). V shed 1 base and J shed 0 bases, with 8 bases lying between them. Germline V gene sequence: CDR1 LNHNV, CDR2 YYDKDF (reference sequence). The CDR3 is 15 residues long.

This sequence joins TRBV4-3 and TRBJ2-1; the D gene is possibly TRBD2 (6 bases). Germline CDR1 and CDR2: LGHNA and YSLEER. V was cut by 4 bases and J by 5 bases, with 12 bases left in between. The CDR3 covers 14 residues. CDR3 protein: CASSLSGTDNEQFF. The DNA of the CDR3 is TGCGCCAGCAGCCTCTCCGGGACTGACAATGAGCAGTTCTTC.

At least ten counts were recorded for this clonotype. The genes are TRBV5-1 and TRBJ2-5, with 8 bases aligning to TRBD1. The CDR3 totals 15 residues. V was clipped by 6 bases and J by 2 bases; unmatched bases: 9. Germline V gene sequence: CDR1 SGHRS, CDR2 YFSETQ. The CDR3 coding sequence is TGCGCCAGCAACGGAGGACAGGGAACTCAAGAGACCCAGTACTTC. Translation: CASNGGQGTQETQYF. Looking up the rest from reference TRBV5-1 and TRBJ2-5 gives the full variable domain: KAGVTQTPRYLIKTRGQQVTLSCSPISGHRSVSWYQQTPGQGLQFLFEYFSETQRNKGNFPGRFSGRQFSNSRSEMNVSTLELGDSALYLCASNGGQGTQETQYFGPGTRLLVL.

This clonotype was seen many times. The genes are TRBV12-3 or TRBV12-4 and TRBJ2-1; 9 bases agree with TRBD1. The junction had 9 bases not matched to a gene; V was cut back by 7 bases and J by 5 bases. There are 15 residues in the CDR3. The CDR3, as DNA: TGTGCCAGCACTAATCTCGGACAGGGGAACAATGAGCAGTTCTTC. Translated: CASTNLGQGNNEQFF.

V gene TRBV25-1 combines with J gene TRBJ2-1, with D maybe TRBD1 (5 bases). The CDR3 runs to 14 residues. Trimming shortened V by 4 bases and J by 4 bases, and 11 bases separated the two germline ends. CDR1 is MGHDK, CDR2 SYGVNS, per germline. CDR3 amino acids: CASSVMTEYNEQFF. For the CDR3, the DNA is TGTGCCAGCAGTGTGATGACAGAATACAATGAGCAGTTCTTC. The complete variable domain, with remaining parts taken from reference TRBV25-1 and TRBJ2-1, reads EADIYQTPRYLVIGTGKKITLECSQTMGHDKMYWYQQDPGMELHLIHYSYGVNSTEKGDLSSESTVSRIRTEHFPLTLESARPSHTSQYLCASSVMTEYNEQFFGPGTRLTVL.

V gene TRBV6-1 combines with J gene TRBJ1-2; D gene unclear. The germline gives CDR1 MNHNS, CDR2 SASEGT. The CDR3 is 14 amino acids. The V and J ends lost 5 bases and 6 bases respectively, with 16 bases between them. CDR3 residues: CASSTERPIDGYTF. As DNA, the CDR3 is TGTGCCAGCAGTACGGAGCGGCCCATAGATGGCTACACCTTC.

This clonotype was found many times. The rearrangement links TRBV29-1 to TRBJ2-2; 10 nucleotides agree with TRBD2. V shed 5 bases and J 7 bases; nucleotides not matched to a gene: 7. Germline V gene lookup returns CDR1 SQVTM and CDR2 ANQGSEA. The CDR3 is 14 amino acids. The CDR3 reads CSVSGRAGIGELFF. Here the CDR3 DNA reads TGCAGCGTTAGCGGGAGGGCCGGGATCGGGGAGCTGTTTTTT.

The chain recombines TRBV14 with TRBJ1-3; no clear D gene. Per germline, CDR1 SGHDN and CDR2 FVKESK. Trimming stripped 0 bases from V and 4 bases from J, with 7 bases between. The CDR3 consists of 14 residues. The CDR3 DNA follows: TGTGCCAGCAGCCAAGAGATAAGCGGAAACACCATATATTTT. It yields the protein CASSQEISGNTIYF.

This clonotype turned up a few times. The rearrangement links TRBV7-2 to TRBJ2-2, with 8 bases aligning to TRBD2. The germline CDR1 and CDR2 sequences are SGHTA and FQGNSA. The CDR3 spans 15 residues. V trimming: 5 bases; J trimming: 7 bases; junction bases outside the gene matches: 9. CDR3 region: CASSASGGPGGELFF. The CDR3 DNA is TGTGCCAGCAGCGCCAGCGGGGGCCCCGGCGGGGAGCTGTTTTTT.

The V call is TRBV7-3, the J call TRBJ1-3; the D gene is possibly TRBD1 (6 bases). This CDR3 has 13 residues. Germline lookup yields CDR1 SGHTA and CDR2 FQGTGA. The ends were cut back, 0 bases at V and 8 bases at J, with 8 bases in the middle. This CDR3 reads CASSLTYRDTIYF. In DNA form, the CDR3 reads TGTGCCAGCAGCTTAACGTACAGGGACACCATATATTTT.

This clonotype is a singleton in its sample. For the CDR3, the DNA is TGTGCCAGCAGCCAGGAAACGACTAGCGGCCGGTACCAAGAGACCCAGTACTTC. Its translation: CASSQETTSGRYQETQYF. The chain combines TRBV4-2 with TRBJ2-5; 9 nucleotides match TRBD2. The CDR3 sequence is 18 residues long. V was clipped by 3 bases and J by 0 bases; unmatched bases: 11. Germline CDR1 LGHNA, CDR2 YNFKEQ.

This clonotype has only a few counts. The V and J genes are TRBV20-1 and TRBJ2-1; 9 nucleotides line up with TRBD1. Germline V lookup: CDR1 DFQATT, CDR2 SNEGSKA (reference sequence). Trimming took 3 bases from V and 8 from J; bases not matched to a gene: 8. The CDR3 totals 14 residues. The CDR3 bases are TGCAGTGCTAGGGCCGGGACAGGGATCGATGAGCAGTTCTTC. Translated, it gives CSARAGTGIDEQFF.

The chain joins TRBV12-3 or TRBV12-4 to TRBJ2-1, with 7 bases identical to TRBD1. The junction had 16 bases not matched to a gene; V was cut back by 4 bases and J by 10 bases. There are 16 residues in the CDR3. As DNA, the CDR3 is TGTGCCAGCAGTTCCACAGGGGCCGCGTTTTTCAACGAGCAGTTCTTC. It is translated as CASSSTGAAFFNEQFF.

The chain recombines TRBV9 with TRBJ2-5, with TRBD2 matching 10 bases. The length of the CDR3 is 20 residues. V was pared by 5 bases and J by 1 base, with 20 bases of the junction left unmatched. Germline lookup yields CDR1 SGDLS and CDR2 YYNGEE. Written as DNA, the CDR3 is TGTGCCAGCAGACGTGGCCTCCTAGCGGGAGCAGGAGAAGGCCAAGAGACCCAGTACTTC. Translated, it gives CASRRGLLAGAGEGQETQYF.

The table lists this clonotype with a few counts. The CDR3: CASSYSIRWQGDQPQHF. CDR3 coding DNA: TGTGCCAGCAGTTATTCCATTCGTTGGCAGGGTGATCAGCCCCAGCATTTT. The chain employs TRBV6-2 or TRBV6-3 and TRBJ1-5; possibly TRBD1 for D (5 bases). CDR1 is MNHEY and CDR2 is SVGEGT in the germline V gene. V lost 3 bases and J lost 5, with 20 bases in between. The CDR3 is made up of 17 amino acids.

The chain is built from TRBV20-1 and TRBJ1-5, with D possibly matching TRBD1 (5 bases). Germline values: CDR1 DFQATT, CDR2 SNEGSKA (reference sequence). This CDR3 is built from 14 residues. V was pared by 5 bases and J by 4 bases, with 15 bases between. CDR3 loop: CSAHPGQVNQPQHF. Here the CDR3 DNA reads TGCAGTGCTCATCCTGGACAAGTAAATCAGCCCCAGCATTTT.

The chain joins TRBV12-3 or TRBV12-4 to TRBJ2-2, with D uncertain. The germline V and J ends were trimmed by 10 bases and 1 base, with 13 bases remaining between them. This CDR3 region has 14 residues. CDR3 nucleotide sequence: TGTGCCACCGTAGGGCAGTTGAACACCGGGGAGCTGTTTTTT. It yields the protein CATVGQLNTGELFF.

This clonotype was seen only a few times. V gene TRBV6-5 combines with J gene TRBJ1-1; no reliable D call. Per the germline V gene, CDR1 is MNHEY and CDR2 is SVGAGI. CDR3 length equals 18 residues. Trimming took off 1 base at V and 4 bases at J, with 22 bases between the two ends. The CDR3 loop reads CASSYWPIQRSGSTEAFF. As DNA, the CDR3 is TGTGCCAGCAGTTACTGGCCTATACAGCGTTCCGGGAGCACTGAAGCTTTCTTT.